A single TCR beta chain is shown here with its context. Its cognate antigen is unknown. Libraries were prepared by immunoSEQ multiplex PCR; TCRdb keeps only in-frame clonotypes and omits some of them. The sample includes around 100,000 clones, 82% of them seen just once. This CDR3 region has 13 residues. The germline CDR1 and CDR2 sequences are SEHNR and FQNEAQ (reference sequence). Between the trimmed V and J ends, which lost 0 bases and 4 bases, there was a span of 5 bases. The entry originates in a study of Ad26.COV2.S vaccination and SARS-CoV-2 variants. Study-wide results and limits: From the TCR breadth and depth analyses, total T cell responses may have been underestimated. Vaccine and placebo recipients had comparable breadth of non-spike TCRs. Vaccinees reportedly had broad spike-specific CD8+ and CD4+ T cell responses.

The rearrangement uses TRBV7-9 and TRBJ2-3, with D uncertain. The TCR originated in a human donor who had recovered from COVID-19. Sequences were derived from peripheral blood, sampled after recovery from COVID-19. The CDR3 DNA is TGTGCCAGCAGCTTAGCGGCCCCAGATACGCAGTATTTT. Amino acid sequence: CASSLAAPDTQYF. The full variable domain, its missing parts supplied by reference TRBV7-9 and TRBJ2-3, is DTGVSQNPRHKITKRGQNVTFRCDPISEHNRLYWYRQTLGQGPEFLTYFQNEAQLEKSRLLSDRFSAERPKGSFSTLEIQRTEQGDSAMYLCASSLAAPDTQYFGPGTRLTVL.